This TCR beta chain was observed in a study of cytomegalovirus exposure and HLA in healthy donors. On the study more broadly: In terms of ancestry, the Caucasian-associated cluster contained more than 65% of the roughly 400 genotyped donors.

Of note for this clone: As yet, its antigen is unknown.

CDR3 length: 14 amino acids. Trimming removed 1 base at V and 4 bases at J, with 9 bases between. Germline lookup yields CDR1 SGHRS and CDR2 YFSETQ. The study ran its PCR with 60 Vbeta and 13 Jbeta primers. Sequencing was performed with immunoSEQ multiplex PCR; in TCRdb, only in-frame clones are kept and a portion is missing. Of approximately 180,000 clones in the sample, around 75% were seen once. The study's findings and limits: Among the most significant clusters, several appeared linked to common viral pathogens in a later analysis. In a later analysis, productive TCRs from donors in an Asian-associated ancestry cluster reportedly carried fewer N-insertions than the cohort mean. As a later analysis revealed, most CMV-associated TCR beta chains appeared HLA-restricted.

J is TRBJ2-1 and V is TRBV5-1; D gene unclear. Sequencing was performed on PBMCs. The TCR comes from a woman between 45 and 65 years old in good health and CMV-seronegative. The CDR3 DNA follows: TGCGCCAGCAGCTTGCGGGTCCAATACAATGAGCAGTTCTTC. Its translation is CASSLRVQYNEQFF.